This entry lists 23 T cell receptor beta chains sequenced from one sample in a study of cytomegalovirus exposure and HLA in healthy donors. PCR primers comprised 60 Vbeta and 13 Jbeta primers. Assay: immunoSEQ multiplex PCR; the TCRdb copy retains only in-frame clones and omits some. Among fewer than 200,000 clones listed, approximately 77% were seen once. The specimen sequenced was PBMCs. These receptors all come from a male donor in good health and CMV-seronegative.

The rearrangement joins TRBV28 to TRBJ2-1; 10 bases map to TRBD2. V gave up 1 base and J gave up 6 bases; unmatched junction bases: 9. CDR3 size: 17 residues. From germline, CDR1 is MDHEN and CDR2 SYDVKM. The CDR3 reads CASSLYGASGSLNEQFF. The CDR3 bases are TGTGCCAGCAGTTTATATGGGGCTAGCGGGAGTCTCAATGAGCAGTTCTTC. Drawing the rest from reference TRBV28 and TRBJ2-1, the complete variable domain is DVKVTQSSRYLVKRTGEKVFLECVQDMDHENMFWYRQDPGLGLRLIYFSYDVKMKEKGDIPEGYSVSREKKERFSLILESASTNQTSMYLCASSLYGASGSLNEQFFGPGTRLTVL.

This rearrangement joins TRBV9 to TRBJ1-5; D not certain. This CDR3 has 13 residues. V lost 1 base to trimming and J lost 2 bases, with 4 bases between them. Germline-derived CDR1 and CDR2 are SGDLS and YYNGEE. The CDR3 is CASSVHGNQPQHF. CDR3 sequence (DNA): TGTGCCAGCAGCGTACATGGCAATCAGCCCCAGCATTTT. Together with reference TRBV9 and TRBJ1-5, the CDR3 gives the full variable domain: DSGVTQTPKHLITATGQRVTLRCSPRSGDLSVYWYQQSLDQGLQFLIQYYNGEERAKGNILERFSAQQFPDLHSELNLSSLELGDSALYFCASSVHGNQPQHFGDGTRLSIL.

The rearrangement links TRBV30 to TRBJ2-3; D is undetermined. The V and J ends lost 2 bases and 7 bases respectively, with 10 bases between them. The length of the CDR3 is 12 residues. Germline V gene data show CDR1 as GTSNPN and CDR2 as SVGIG (reference sequence). The CDR3 is CAWSLGANTQYF. DNA for the CDR3: TGTGCCTGGAGTTTGGGCGCTAATACGCAGTATTTT. Full variable domain (outside the CDR3, taken from reference TRBV30 and TRBJ2-3): SQTIHQWPATLVQPVGSPLSLECTVEGTSNPNLYWYRQAAGRGLQLLFYSVGIGQISSEVPQNLSASRPQDRQFILSSKKLLLSDSGFYLCAWSLGANTQYFGPGTRLTVL.

The chain couples TRBV19 to TRBJ2-2; D remains unclear. V was trimmed by 4 bases and J by 6 bases, leaving 15 bases between them. Germline V gene sequence: CDR1 LNHDA, CDR2 SQIVND (reference sequence). The CDR3 totals 15 residues. CDR3 bases: TGTGCCAGTAGTAGGCTTGACTCTCTGTCCGGGGAGCTGTTTTTT. It encodes CASSRLDSLSGELFF. Full variable domain (missing parts from reference TRBV19 and TRBJ2-2): DGGITQSPKYLFRKEGQNVTLSCEQNLNHDAMYWYRQDPGQGLRLIYYSQIVNDFQKGDIAEGYSVSREKKESFPLTVTSAQKNPTAFYLCASSRLDSLSGELFFGEGSRLTVL.

This chain joins TRBV2 and TRBJ2-1, with 10 bases matching TRBD1. The ends lost 7 bases at V and 3 bases at J; junction bases unmatched: 6. This CDR3 is built from 15 residues. Germline assignment: CDR1 SNHLY and CDR2 FYNNEI. The CDR3 reads CASTRQGAFYNEQFF. The DNA of the CDR3 is TGTGCCAGCACCAGACAGGGGGCCTTCTACAATGAGCAGTTCTTC.

There are a few counts of this clone. For the CDR3, the DNA is TGTGCCAGCAGCCCAGAGCGGGAGCGGACCGGGGAGCTGTTTTTT. It specifies CASSPERERTGELFF. The chain recombines TRBV5-6 with TRBJ2-2; TRBD2 matches at 8 bases. CDR3 size: 15 residues. CDR1 is SGHDT and CDR2 is YYEEEE in the germline V gene. J lost 5 bases, V lost 4 bases, and 7 bases had no gene match.

This clone was found a few times. The J gene is TRBJ2-2, the V gene TRBV9; D is ambiguous. CDR3 length: 14 residues. V was shortened by 0 bases and J by 4 bases, with 7 bases between the two germline ends. Germline V gene sequence: CDR1 SGDLS, CDR2 YYNGEE. CDR3 sequence reads: CASSVDSGTGELFF. The CDR3 DNA is TGTGCCAGCAGCGTAGACTCGGGCACCGGGGAGCTGTTTTTT.

This chain links TRBV5-1 with TRBJ2-7; 7 nucleotides align to TRBD1. The CDR3 contains 14 residues. Trimming removed 0 bases from V and 4 bases from J; junction bases left unmatched: 4. Germline V gene sequence: CDR1 SGHRS, CDR2 YFSETQ. CDR3 bases: TGCGCCAGCAGCTTGGCGTTACAGGGGTACGAGCAGTACTTC. It yields the protein CASSLALQGYEQYF.

J is TRBJ2-7 and V is TRBV7-8; no clear D. This CDR3 spans 16 amino acids. Germline V gene data show CDR1 as SGHVS and CDR2 as FQNEAQ. V was trimmed by 5 bases and J by 2 bases, leaving 19 bases between them. CDR3 region: CASSHEPQTNAYEQYF. The CDR3 DNA reads as TGTGCCAGCAGCCACGAACCACAAACAAACGCCTACGAGCAGTACTTC.

This clone was seen just once. The V call is TRBV28, the J call TRBJ1-2; D is uncertain. Germline V lookup: CDR1 MDHEN, CDR2 SYDVKM. Deletions cut 6 bases from V and 4 bases from J, with 15 bases between. The CDR3 has 14 residues. In DNA form, the CDR3 reads TGTGCCAGCAGCCCCGGTGGAGCCATCTATGGCTACACCTTC. Amino acid sequence: CASSPGGAIYGYTF.

In this sample, this clone turned up once. The chain carries TRBV27 and TRBJ1-1; the D gene is possibly TRBD1 (5 bases). The V end lost 0 bases, the J end lost 11 bases, and 25 bases lay between the germline ends. Looked up from germline, CDR1 is MNHEY and CDR2 is SMNVEV (reference sequence). The CDR3 extends over 17 amino acids. CDR3 bases: TGTGCCAGCAGTTTATCCGGGCGAATCGGACGGGGCCTAGCGGCTTTCTTT. The encoded protein is CASSLSGRIGRGLAAFF.

The V and J genes are TRBV4-3 and TRBJ1-5, with D perhaps TRBD1 (5 bases). V was cut by 0 bases and J by 6 bases, with 9 bases left in between. This CDR3 is built from 14 residues. Germline V gives CDR1 LGHNA, CDR2 YSLEER. The CDR3 reads CASSQDRVGQPQHF. CDR3 DNA: TGCGCCAGCAGCCAAGACAGGGTAGGTCAGCCCCAGCATTTT.

The chain has TRBV28 and TRBJ1-2; D is uncertain. The V gene's germline CDR1 is MDHEN and CDR2 SYDVKM. This CDR3 spans 17 amino acids. V shed 5 bases and J shed 3 bases, with 22 bases lying between them. This CDR3 reads CASSRRSHFNRDYGYTF. CDR3 coding DNA: TGTGCCAGCAGTCGAAGATCTCATTTTAATCGGGACTATGGCTACACCTTC.

V usage is TRBV7-2 and J usage is TRBJ2-7; tentatively, D is TRBD2 (6 bases). The CDR3 spans 17 residues. Germline loops: CDR1 SGHTA, CDR2 FQGNSA. Trimming removed 7 bases at V and 1 base at J, with 23 bases between. The CDR3 DNA is TGTGCCAGCACCACGAGGGGTGGCGGGACCCGATCCTACGAGCAGTACTTC. This codes for CASTTRGGGTRSYEQYF.

The chain links TRBV28 to TRBJ1-1; 7 positions match TRBD1. This CDR3 is 13 amino acids long. CDR1 MDHEN and CDR2 SYDVKM come from the germline V gene. Trimming at V came to 7 bases and at J to 4 bases, leaving 6 bases not matched to a gene. The CDR3 bases are TGTGCCAGCACTCTACAGGGGCGCACTGAAGCTTTCTTT. Its translation: CASTLQGRTEAFF.

This rearrangement joins TRBV23-1 to TRBJ2-3; possible D gene TRBD2, 6 bases. TRBV23-1 carries the ORF label, with uncertain function. V was pared by 7 bases and J by 8 bases, with 19 bases between. This CDR3 region has 14 residues. CDR3 coding DNA: TGCGCCAGCACTAGAGGGACTTCGCTTACTACGCAGTATTTT. Protein sequence: CASTRGTSLTTQYF.

The rearrangement links TRBV7-9 to TRBJ2-7; 8 bases are shared with TRBD1. Losses at the gene ends were 5 bases for V and 1 base for J; bases not matched to a gene: 7. The CDR3 length is 15 residues. Germline CDR1 reads SEHNR; CDR2 reads FQNEAQ (reference sequence). As DNA, the CDR3 is TGTGCCAGCAGCGGGGTGGACAGGGCGTCCTACGAGCAGTACTTC. Translated: CASSGVDRASYEQYF.

V is TRBV30 and J is TRBJ1-3; D is possibly TRBD1 (5 bases). Trimming pared 0 bases from V and 4 bases from J, leaving 10 bases between. CDR3 length: 14 residues. CDR1 is GTSNPN, CDR2 SVGIG, per germline (reference sequence). The CDR3 loop reads CAWSVRGIGNTIYF. The DNA of the CDR3 is TGTGCCTGGAGTGTAAGGGGCATCGGAAACACCATATATTTT.

The V call is TRBV27, the J call TRBJ1-1, with 9 bases that match TRBD1. V lost 4 bases and J lost 2; bases outside the gene matches: 5. The CDR3 totals 15 residues. Germline V gene lookup returns CDR1 MNHEY and CDR2 SMNVEV (reference sequence). CDR3 sequence: CASSSDRGKNTEAFF. CDR3 in DNA: TGTGCCAGCAGTTCGGACAGGGGAAAAAACACTGAAGCTTTCTTT.

A few counts support this clone. The J gene is TRBJ2-4, the V gene TRBV19; 7 positions agree with TRBD2. CDR1 LNHDA and CDR2 SQIVND come from the germline V gene (reference sequence). The CDR3 consists of 17 residues. Trimming at V came to 3 bases and at J to 0 bases, leaving 8 bases not matched to a gene. The CDR3 loop reads CASSIGGVAPAKNIQYF. The DNA of the CDR3 is TGTGCCAGTAGTATTGGGGGGGTAGCACCAGCCAAAAACATTCAGTACTTC.

This sequence joins TRBV11-2 and TRBJ1-2; 7 bases line up with TRBD1. Germline V gives CDR1 SGHAT, CDR2 FQNNGV. CDR3 length equals 15 residues. Trimming removed 3 bases from V and 5 bases from J; junction bases left unmatched: 9. The CDR3 nucleotides are TGTGCCAGCAGCTTGGGGTCACAGGGGTTTTATGGCTACACCTTC. Translated: CASSLGSQGFYGYTF.

The chain carries TRBV19 and TRBJ1-2, with D perhaps matching TRBD1 (5 bases). This CDR3 has 13 amino acids. The germline CDR1 and CDR2 sequences are LNHDA and SQIVND (reference sequence). V lost 3 bases to trimming and J lost 4 bases, with 9 bases between them. The CDR3 loop is CASSMAGTYGYTF. The CDR3 nucleotides read TGTGCCAGTAGTATGGCGGGGACCTATGGCTACACCTTC. Full variable domain (remainder filled in from reference TRBV19 and TRBJ1-2): DGGITQSPKYLFRKEGQNVTLSCEQNLNHDAMYWYRQDPGQGLRLIYYSQIVNDFQKGDIAEGYSVSREKKESFPLTVTSAQKNPTAFYLCASSMAGTYGYTFGSGTRLTVV.

As concerns this clone: One junction end does not reproduce the germline sequence, and a read error may be involved. The chain uses TRBV7-9 and TRBJ2-7; D is perhaps TRBD2 (5 bases). The CDR3 sequence is 13 residues long. CDR1 SEHNR and CDR2 FQNEAQ come from the germline V gene (reference sequence). The CDR3 DNA reads TGTTCCAGCAGCCCCCGGAGGACTTACGAGCAGTACTTC. Translation: CSSSPRRTYEQYF.